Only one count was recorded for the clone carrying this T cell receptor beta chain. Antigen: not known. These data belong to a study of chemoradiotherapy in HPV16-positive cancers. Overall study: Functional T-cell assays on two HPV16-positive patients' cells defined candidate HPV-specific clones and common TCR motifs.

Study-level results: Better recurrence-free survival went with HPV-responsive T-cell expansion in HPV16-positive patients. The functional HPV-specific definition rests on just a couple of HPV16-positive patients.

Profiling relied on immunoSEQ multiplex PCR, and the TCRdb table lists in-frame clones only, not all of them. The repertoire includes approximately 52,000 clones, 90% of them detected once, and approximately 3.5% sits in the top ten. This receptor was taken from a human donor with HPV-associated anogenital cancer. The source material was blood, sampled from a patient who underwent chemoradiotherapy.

CDR3 sequence reads: CASSLGLAVHNEQFF. In nucleotides, the CDR3 is TGTGCCAGCAGCTTGGGACTAGCGGTCCACAATGAGCAGTTCTTC. The chain has TRBV7-2 and TRBJ2-1; 11 bases are a match to TRBD2. The CDR3 loop spans 15 amino acids. The V gene end was trimmed by 3 bases and the J gene end by 5 bases; junction bases not matched to a gene: 3. Germline V gives CDR1 SGHTA, CDR2 FQGNSA.